Following are 31 T cell receptor beta chains from one sample sequenced in a study of T cells after yellow fever vaccination. TCRdb re-analysed the 5' RACE reads in MiXCR, keeping a single row per CDR3 protein. Of around 500,000 distinct CDR3 sequences listed, 21% are singletons. Material: PBMCs, obtained 20 to 25 days after the first yellow fever vaccination. Source of these receptors: a man aged 18 to 30 who received the YFV17D yellow fever vaccine.

The V call is TRBV4-3, the J call TRBJ2-3; TRBD2 is a possible D gene (5 bases). Trimming took off 0 bases at V and 4 bases at J, with 11 bases between the two ends. Germline values: CDR1 LGHNA, CDR2 YSLEER. The CDR3 totals 15 residues. Here the CDR3 reads CASSQEGERADTQYF. The CDR3 DNA reads TGCGCCAGCAGCCAAGAGGGCGAGAGGGCAGATACGCAGTATTTT.

This clonotype was counted between two and nine times. The rearrangement links TRBV7-3 to TRBJ2-2; 7 nucleotides agree with TRBD2. This CDR3 has 14 residues. Germline CDR1 and CDR2: SGHTA and FQGTGA. With 6 bases clipped from V and 1 base from J, the junction kept 2 bases outside the gene matches. The CDR3 is CASRPGGNTGELFF. CDR3 DNA: TGTGCCAGCAGACCGGGGGGGAACACCGGGGAGCTGTTTTTT.

This clonotype was seen a handful of times. This chain joins TRBV18 and TRBJ1-1, with a possible D match to TRBD1 (6 bases). The CDR3 has 15 amino acids. V lost 5 bases and J 3 bases, leaving 16 bases between the germline ends. The V gene's germline CDR1 is KGHSH and CDR2 LQKENI. CDR3 sequence (DNA): TGTGCCAGCTCAAAAGGAGGGGGGGCGTACACTGAAGCTTTCTTT. It codes for CASSKGGGAYTEAFF. Together with reference TRBV18 and TRBJ1-1, the CDR3 gives the full variable domain: NAGVMQNPRHLVRRRGQEARLRCSPMKGHSHVYWYRQLPEEGLKFMVYLQKENIIDESGMPKERFSAEFPKEGPSILRIQQVVRGDSAAYFCASSKGGGAYTEAFFGQGTRLTVV.

The sample holds a few counts of this clonotype. This sequence joins TRBV30 and TRBJ2-7; D remains unclear. Trimming stripped 1 base from V and 5 bases from J, with 15 bases between. There are 14 residues in the CDR3. The germline CDR1 and CDR2 sequences are GTSNPN and SVGIG (reference sequence). The CDR3 loop reads CAWSAPGPKDEQYF. The CDR3 nucleotides read TGTGCCTGGAGTGCCCCAGGACCCAAGGACGAGCAGTACTTC.

In this sample, this clonotype turned up a few times. The chain combines TRBV7-9 with TRBJ2-6; 9 bases agree with TRBD1. This CDR3 is built from 16 residues. Per the germline V gene, CDR1 is SEHNR and CDR2 is FQNEAQ (reference sequence). V lost 5 bases, J lost 3 bases, and 5 bases stayed unmatched. CDR3 in amino acids: CASSSGTGRGANVLTF. The CDR3 DNA follows: TGTGCCAGCAGCAGCGGGACAGGGCGTGGGGCCAACGTCCTGACTTTC.

Only a few counts were recorded for this clonotype. The chain employs TRBV7-3 and TRBJ2-5; the match to TRBD2 covers 8 bases. Germline V gene data show CDR1 as SGHTA and CDR2 as FQGTGA. J was trimmed by 7 bases and V by 6 bases; bases with no gene match: 19. This CDR3 is built from 17 residues. Written as DNA, the CDR3 is TGTGCCAGCAGTCCAACGGCAGGGACTAGTGACTGGGGGACCCAGTACTTC. Translated, it gives CASSPTAGTSDWGTQYF.

V usage is TRBV7-2 and J usage is TRBJ2-7, with a tentative D call TRBD1 (6 bases). Trimming took 6 bases from V and 1 from J, leaving 13 bases between them. This CDR3 is built from 14 residues. CDR1 is SGHTA and CDR2 is FQGNSA in the germline V gene. The CDR3 nucleotides read TGTGCCAGCAGTCCTCTAGGACAGTCCTACGAGCAGTACGTC. It is translated as CASSPLGQSYEQYV.

This chain connects TRBV7-2 to TRBJ2-1; TRBD2 might be the D (5 bases). The CDR3 covers 16 residues. Germline V CDR1 and CDR2: SGHTA, FQGNSA. The V gene lost 5 bases and the J gene lost 3 bases, with 17 bases spanning the gap. The CDR3 protein is CASSRNLGLGYNEQFF. CDR3 DNA: TGTGCCAGCAGCCGGAATCTTGGACTGGGCTACAATGAGCAGTTCTTC.

This rearrangement joins TRBV12-3 or TRBV12-4 to TRBJ2-6, with 7 nucleotides matching TRBD1. The CDR3 covers 15 residues. V was pared by 6 bases and J by 1 base, with 3 bases of the junction left unmatched. CDR3 in DNA: TGTGCCAGCAGCGCCAGGGGGTCTGGGGCCAACGTCCTGACTTTC. As protein: CASSARGSGANVLTF.

This chain uses TRBV3-1 with TRBJ2-1, with TRBD1 identical over 7 bases. Germline values: CDR1 LGHDT, CDR2 YNNKEL (reference sequence). This CDR3 region has 12 residues. J was trimmed by 10 bases and V by 4 bases; bases with no gene match: 4. The CDR3 reads CASSRRDREQFF. The CDR3 DNA reads as TGTGCCAGCAGCCGACGGGACAGAGAGCAGTTCTTC.

The sample holds a few counts of this clonotype. The chain recombines TRBV7-2 with TRBJ1-2; 12 nucleotides agree with TRBD1. The germline V gene encodes CDR1 SGHTA and CDR2 FQGNSA. The CDR3 sequence is 16 residues long. The V gene end was trimmed by 5 bases and the J gene end by 8 bases; junction bases not matched to a gene: 12. The DNA of the CDR3 is TGTGCCAGCAGCCCCGGGACAGGGGGCGCCCGTAGGGGCTACACCTTC. This gives the protein CASSPGTGGARRGYTF.

This rearrangement joins TRBV20-1 to TRBJ2-2; tentatively, D is TRBD2 (6 bases). The CDR3 loop spans 15 amino acids. The germline V and J ends were trimmed by 0 bases and 4 bases, with 12 bases remaining between them. CDR1 and CDR2 (germline): DFQATT, SNEGSKA (reference sequence). The CDR3 loop is CSARDPGGATGELFF. CDR3 bases: TGCAGTGCTAGAGATCCGGGCGGGGCCACCGGGGAGCTGTTTTTT.

This clonotype turned up a few times. The chain employs TRBV18 and TRBJ1-4; weak D call: TRBD1 (6 bases). The CDR3 sequence is 13 residues long. V dropped 3 bases and J dropped 10 bases, with 12 bases sitting between them. Germline-derived CDR1 and CDR2 are KGHSH and LQKENI. The CDR3 DNA is TGTGCCAGCTCACCGTCGGACAGTAGAAAACTGTTTTTT. Protein: CASSPSDSRKLFF.

This clonotype has more than one count but fewer than ten. The chain is built from TRBV18 and TRBJ1-1; D not resolved. Trimming took off 5 bases at V and 0 bases at J, with 7 bases between the two ends. The CDR3 runs 13 residues. Germline loops: CDR1 KGHSH, CDR2 LQKENI. The CDR3 nucleotides are TGTGCCAGCTCAAACGACTTGAACACTGAAGCTTTCTTT. The encoded protein is CASSNDLNTEAFF.

The table lists this clonotype with a few counts. This rearrangement joins TRBV4-2 to TRBJ1-1; TRBD1 aligns across 7 bases. This CDR3 has 16 amino acids. Trimming removed 2 bases from V and 5 bases from J; junction bases left unmatched: 11. The germline V gene encodes CDR1 LGHNA and CDR2 YNFKEQ. The CDR3 is CASSQTEQGPLTEAFF. The CDR3 DNA follows: TGTGCCAGCAGCCAAACAGAACAGGGGCCCTTGACTGAAGCTTTCTTT.

This clonotype was observed at least ten times. The chain uses TRBV3-1 and TRBJ2-3; D unclear. CDR3 length: 14 residues. Germline V gene sequence: CDR1 LGHDT, CDR2 YNNKEL (reference sequence). Trimming took 3 bases from V and 2 from J, leaving 9 bases between them. As DNA, the CDR3 is TGTGCCAGCAGCCACCCCGAAAACACAGATACGCAGTATTTT. Residues: CASSHPENTDTQYF.

In this sample, this clonotype turned up a few times. The rearrangement links TRBV27 to TRBJ2-3, with TRBD2 matching over 7 bases. The CDR3 extends over 14 amino acids. V lost 4 bases and J lost 3; bases outside the gene matches: 4. Germline V gene lookup returns CDR1 MNHEY and CDR2 SMNVEV (reference sequence). CDR3 DNA: TGTGCCAGCAGTTGGGCGGGAGCAACAGATACGCAGTATTTT. This encodes CASSWAGATDTQYF.

The genes are TRBV4-3 and TRBJ2-3, with D unclear. The length of the CDR3 is 15 residues. V was shortened by 0 bases and J by 8 bases, with 15 bases between the two germline ends. Germline CDR1 is LGHNA and CDR2 is YSLEER. The CDR3 is CASSQDGFSGGTQYF. CDR3 nucleotide sequence: TGCGCCAGCAGCCAAGATGGATTCTCCGGTGGTACGCAGTATTTT.

The rearrangement joins TRBV12-3 or TRBV12-4 to TRBJ1-2; D is undetermined. V gave up 8 bases and J gave up 5 bases, with 15 bases separating them. The CDR3 consists of 13 residues. The CDR3 loop is CASRQRSQYGYTF. The CDR3 region has the DNA TGTGCCAGCCGGCAGAGGTCACAATATGGCTACACCTTC.

Here the CDR3 reads CASSSGTGFYNEQFF. DNA for the CDR3: TGTGCCAGCAGCTCCGGGACAGGGTTCTACAATGAGCAGTTCTTC. V is TRBV11-3 and J is TRBJ2-1; 9 nucleotides align to TRBD1. Germline loops: CDR1 SGHNT, CDR2 YENEEA. J was trimmed by 3 bases and V by 4 bases; bases with no gene match: 4. The CDR3 extends over 15 amino acids.

This clonotype was detected a few times. This chain joins TRBV27 and TRBJ2-5, with 9 bases identical to TRBD1. The J segment lost 5 bases and the V segment lost 3 bases, leaving 4 bases of the junction unmatched. This CDR3 comprises 14 residues. Germline V gene sequence: CDR1 MNHEY, CDR2 SMNVEV (reference sequence). The DNA of the CDR3 is TGTGCCAGCAGTTTCCACAGGGGGCAGGAGACCCAGTACTTC. It is translated as CASSFHRGQETQYF.

This rearrangement joins TRBV12-3 or TRBV12-4 to TRBJ2-1; D possibly matches TRBD1 or TRBD2 (5 bases each). The CDR3 sequence is 13 residues long. The V gene lost 7 bases and the J gene lost 10 bases, with 17 bases spanning the gap. CDR3 region: CASNFGTTVEQFF. CDR3 bases: TGTGCCAGCAACTTCGGGACCACGGTGGAGCAGTTCTTC.

A few counts support this clonotype. This chain uses TRBV10-2 with TRBJ1-4, with D unresolved. Per germline, CDR1 WSHSY and CDR2 SAAADI. V was clipped by 6 bases and J by 6 bases, with 5 bases between them. The CDR3 is made up of 11 amino acids. The CDR3 here is CASRQYEKLFF. CDR3 bases: TGCGCCAGCAGACAGTATGAAAAACTGTTTTTT.

This clonotype was counted between two and nine times. The chain carries TRBV5-1 and TRBJ2-5, with a weak D call TRBD2 (7 bases). V lost 2 bases, J lost 0 bases, and 11 bases lay in between. The CDR3 has 15 residues. From germline, CDR1 is SGHRS and CDR2 YFSETQ. The CDR3 spells CASSFGGADQETQYF. CDR3 DNA: TGCGCCAGCAGCTTTGGGGGGGCTGACCAAGAGACCCAGTACTTC.

This clonotype was seen a few times. The chain has TRBV20-1 and TRBJ2-5; D remains ambiguous. The CDR3 consists of 13 residues. Trimming removed 3 bases from V and 6 bases from J, with 14 bases in between. CDR1 is DFQATT and CDR2 is SNEGSKA in the germline V gene (reference sequence). The CDR3 nucleotides read TGCAGTGCTAGCTCCCCGAATCGGAAGACCCAGTACTTC. Amino acids: CSASSPNRKTQYF.

This clonotype showed up just a few times. The gene calls are TRBV4-1 and TRBJ1-2; 11 nucleotides match TRBD1. This CDR3 spans 16 amino acids. Germline CDR1 is MGHRA and CDR2 is YSYEKL. V gave up 1 base and J gave up 4 bases; unmatched junction bases: 5. CDR3 loop: CASSQGTGGGGYGYTF. DNA for the CDR3: TGCGCCAGCAGCCAAGGGACAGGGGGCGGCGGCTATGGCTACACCTTC.

This clonotype occurred a few times. This rearrangement joins TRBV7-2 to TRBJ2-3; 7 nucleotides align to TRBD2. V dropped 3 bases and J dropped 4; count of bases not matched to a gene: 1. The V gene's germline CDR1 is SGHTA and CDR2 FQGNSA. The CDR3 covers 13 residues. The CDR3 sequence: CASSFLAADTQYF. The CDR3 region has the DNA TGTGCCAGCAGCTTTCTAGCGGCAGATACGCAGTATTTT. Based on the CDR3 plus reference TRBV7-2 and TRBJ2-3, the full variable domain is GAGVSQSPSNKVTEKGKDVELRCDPISGHTALYWYRQSLGQGLEFLIYFQGNSAPDKSGLPSDRFSAERTGGSVSTLTIQRTQQEDSAVYLCASSFLAADTQYFGPGTRLTVL.

The chain uses TRBV20-1 and TRBJ1-5, with D perhaps TRBD1 (5 bases). Between the trimmed V and J ends, which lost 3 bases and 5 bases, there was a span of 14 bases. The CDR3 totals 14 residues. The V gene's germline CDR1 is DFQATT and CDR2 SNEGSKA (reference sequence). CDR3 nucleotides: TGCAGTGCTAGTAGTGCGCGGGACGATCAGCCCCAGCATTTT. Its translation is CSASSARDDQPQHF.

This sequence joins TRBV5-1 and TRBJ1-1, with D perhaps matching TRBD1 (5 bases). This CDR3 has 15 amino acids. The germline V gene has CDR1 SGHRS and CDR2 YFSETQ. The V and J ends lost 2 bases and 4 bases respectively, with 15 bases between them. Written as DNA, the CDR3 is TGCGCCAGCAGCTTTGGGGCCCCTGAGGGCACTGAAGCTTTCTTT. Translated, it gives CASSFGAPEGTEAFF.

This clonotype was seen a few times. The chain is built from TRBV28 and TRBJ2-7; D might be TRBD2 (7 bases). The germline V gene encodes CDR1 MDHEN and CDR2 SYDVKM. V lost 3 bases and J 2 bases, leaving 11 bases between the germline ends. This CDR3 is built from 14 residues. The CDR3 reads CASSFGGGPYEQYV. CDR3 sequence (DNA): TGTGCCAGCAGTTTTGGGGGGGGGCCCTACGAGCAGTACGTC.

This clonotype was seen more than once but under ten times. This sequence joins TRBV21-1 and TRBJ2-7. TRBV21-1 is marked as a pseudogene. This CDR3 comprises 16 residues. The CDR3 loop reads CASSNLGGTLRFEQYF. CDR3 DNA: TGTGCCAGCAGCAATCTTGGTGGCACTCTCAGATTCGAGCAGTACTTC.